This T cell receptor (beta chain) was identified in a study of human CD8 memory T cell subsets (dated by TCRdb to the early 2020s). About the study as a whole: To assess how stem-like (TSTEM), progenitor exhausted-like (TPEX) and effector memory CD8+ T cell subsets are clonally related, the TCRbeta repertoires of these three subsets were compared. Five to seven donors each provided TSTEM, TPEX and effector memory subsets, from which TCRbeta repertoires were obtained. What the study reported, not specific to this receptor: Although both stem-like subsets shared clonotypes with effector memory cells, the overlap between TSTEM and TPEX repertoires was minimal, suggesting distinct antigen spectra for the TSTEM and TPEX subsets. Based on Chao1 estimates, TSTEM subsets appeared to have greater repertoire diversity than TPEX subsets, which may reflect a broader range of specificities. Sequencing was limited to TCRbeta chains, and the repertoire comparisons were based on six or seven donors analyzed with paired t-tests and Bonferroni correction. Normalized Shannon-Wiener diversity was similarly high in TSTEM and TPEX subsets, while effector memory subsets were less diverse by comparison.

A Human TCR Profiling Kit was used to prepare UMI-labeled 5' RACE TCRbeta libraries. The same number of PCR cycles was used to prepare all TCRbeta libraries in parallel. The authors processed their data as follows. Each TCRbeta library contained between about 2,700 and 20,000 functional CDR3beta clonotypes. MIGEC 1.2.9 was used for UMI extraction and consensus assembly, with a minimum of three reads required per UMI. In-frame CDR3beta repertoires were extracted with MiXCR 3.0.3. Diversity metrics were computed in VDJtools 1.2.1 after downsampling each sample to 42,000 randomly selected UMIs. Repertoire overlap metrics D, R and F2 were calculated in VDJtools for the top 3,000 clones of each sample pair. TCRdb reprocessed the public reads and reports one entry per CDR3 protein sequence, without DNA. TCRdb, rather than the study authors, made the V and J calls. This sample's records show around 19,000 distinct CDR3 sequences. The ten largest clones capture around 5.8% of the sample.

Turning to this clonotype: Its specific antigen is unknown.

Peripheral blood mononuclear cells were isolated from healthy donor buffy coats by density gradient separation. In the study, negative magnetic separation with EasySep or MojoSort CD8+ T cell isolation kits was used to enrich total CD8+ T cells. For each subset, total RNA was extracted using an RNeasy Mini Kit from duplicate vials of some 150,000 sorted CD8+ T cells. The PBMCs were used either fresh or after being cryopreserved in fetal bovine serum with around 9.5% DMSO. Fluorescence-activated cell sorting on a FACSAria III was used to sort the CD8+ T cell subsets to purity. The clonotype originates from a human donor in good health. The sequenced sample was CD8+ T cells from PBMCs.

The CDR3 here reads CASSQDRVAAYNEQFF. The sequence is built from TRBV4-1 and TRBJ2-1; TCRdb outputs TRBD2, but without DNA this stays unchecked. The CDR3 measures 16 amino acids from cysteine to phenylalanine. The record lacks a DNA sequence. Via the germline V gene, CDR1 is MGHRA and CDR2 YSYEKL.